The rows below give T cell receptor beta chains drawn from one sample of a study of cytomegalovirus exposure and HLA in healthy donors. TCRdb's table, derived via immunoSEQ multiplex PCR, lists solely in-frame clones and lacks some. Altogether over 150,000 clones are present, roughly 80% being singletons, with the ten largest covering approximately 2.4%. Source material: PBMCs. These receptors were obtained from a male donor in good health and CMV-seronegative. The CDR3 runs from the conserved cysteine through the conserved F or W. A D gene is named only where the DNA matches it firmly. Size is stated for part of the rows, as once, few or many counts, or as a class when the clone is expanded.

d_call: .; clone_size: .; j_call: TRBJ2-3; v_call: TRBV15; cdr3_aa: CATSRASGASTDTQYF; cdr3_nt: TGTGCCACCAGCAGAGCTTCGGGAGCCAGCACAGATACGCAGTATTTT
d_call: .; clone_size: .; j_call: TRBJ1-2; v_call: TRBV6-5; cdr3_aa: CASRGRTGYTF; cdr3_nt: TGTGCCAGCAGGGGGCGGACGGGCTACACCTTC
d_call: TRBD2; clone_size: .; j_call: TRBJ2-3; v_call: TRBV9; cdr3_aa: CASSATSGGPEGNTQYF; cdr3_nt: TGTGCCAGCAGCGCGACTAGCGGGGGGCCGGAGGGAAATACGCAGTATTTT
d_call: TRBD1; clone_size: .; j_call: TRBJ2-1; v_call: TRBV9; cdr3_aa: CASSASGTEYNEQFF; cdr3_nt: TGTGCCAGCAGCGCCTCCGGGACAGAATACAATGAGCAGTTCTTC
d_call: TRBD2; clone_size: .; j_call: TRBJ2-1; v_call: TRBV7-2; cdr3_aa: CASSPQRGNEQFF; cdr3_nt: TGTGCCAGCAGCCCACAGCGGGGGAATGAGCAGTTCTTC
d_call: .; clone_size: .; j_call: TRBJ2-5; v_call: TRBV5-1; cdr3_aa: CASSYQGLGETQYF; cdr3_nt: TGCGCCAGCAGTTACCAGGGGTTGGGGGAGACCCAGTACTTC
d_call: .; clone_size: .; j_call: TRBJ1-4; v_call: TRBV27; cdr3_aa: CASSLWGTGNEKLFF; cdr3_nt: TGTGCCAGCAGTTTATGGGGGACTGGTAATGAAAAACTGTTTTTT
d_call: .; clone_size: .; j_call: TRBJ1-2; v_call: TRBV7-8; cdr3_aa: CASSPAALGGYTF; cdr3_nt: TGTGCCAGCAGCCCGGCGGCTCTCGGAGGCTACACCTTC
d_call: .; clone_size: .; j_call: TRBJ2-7; v_call: TRBV5-1; cdr3_aa: CASSTGTQTWNEQYF; cdr3_nt: TGCGCCAGCAGCACCGGGACTCAGACGTGGAACGAGCAGTACTTC
d_call: TRBD2; clone_size: .; j_call: TRBJ2-2; v_call: TRBV15; cdr3_aa: CATSRENKRDELFF; cdr3_nt: TGTGCCACCAGCAGAGAAAATAAGCGGGACGAGCTGTTTTTT
d_call: .; clone_size: .; j_call: TRBJ2-2; v_call: TRBV7-2; cdr3_aa: CASSSGVYTGELFF; cdr3_nt: TGTGCCAGCAGCTCAGGGGTGTACACCGGGGAGCTGTTTTTT
d_call: TRBD1; clone_size: .; j_call: TRBJ1-6; v_call: TRBV9; cdr3_aa: CASRRDSDNSPLHF; cdr3_nt: TGTGCCAGCAGGAGGGACAGCGATAATTCACCCCTCCACTTT
d_call: .; clone_size: .; j_call: TRBJ2-1; v_call: TRBV27; cdr3_aa: CATNPAGYNEQFF; cdr3_nt: TGTGCCACAAACCCGGCGGGCTACAATGAGCAGTTCTTC
d_call: TRBD1; clone_size: .; j_call: TRBJ1-2; v_call: TRBV5-4; cdr3_aa: CASSWGQATNYGYTF; cdr3_nt: TGTGCCAGCAGCTGGGGACAGGCGACGAACTATGGCTACACCTTC
d_call: TRBD2; clone_size: .; j_call: TRBJ2-1; v_call: TRBV7-3; cdr3_aa: CASSRSGGNEQFF; cdr3_nt: TGTGCCAGCAGCCGTAGCGGGGGCAATGAGCAGTTCTTC
d_call: .; clone_size: .; j_call: TRBJ2-2; v_call: TRBV19; cdr3_aa: CASSSSSIGELFF; cdr3_nt: TGTGCCAGTAGTAGCAGTTCCATCGGGGAGCTGTTTTTT
d_call: .; clone_size: few; j_call: TRBJ2-7; v_call: TRBV21-1; cdr3_aa: CASSKVAGITYEQYF; cdr3_nt: TGTGCCAGCAGCAAAGTGGCAGGGATCACCTACGAGCAGTACTTC
d_call: TRBD1; clone_size: few; j_call: TRBJ2-7; v_call: TRBV7-7; cdr3_aa: CASSLGQGTGEQYF; cdr3_nt: TGTGCCAGCAGCCTGGGACAGGGGACGGGCGAGCAGTACTTC
d_call: TRBD2; clone_size: .; j_call: TRBJ2-5; v_call: TRBV11-3; cdr3_aa: CASSLNEREGKETQYF; cdr3_nt: TGTGCCAGCAGCTTAAATGAGCGGGAGGGGAAAGAGACCCAGTACTTC
d_call: .; clone_size: .; j_call: TRBJ1-2; v_call: TRBV5-5; cdr3_aa: CASSLGGGPYGYTF; cdr3_nt: TGTGCCAGCAGCTTAGGTGGGGGCCCCTATGGCTACACCTTC
d_call: TRBD2; clone_size: .; j_call: TRBJ2-1; v_call: TRBV27; cdr3_aa: CASSPGTSGSQEQFF; cdr3_nt: TGTGCCAGCAGTCCCGGGACTAGCGGGAGTCAGGAGCAGTTCTTC
d_call: TRBD1; clone_size: .; j_call: TRBJ2-5; v_call: TRBV10-3; cdr3_aa: CAIGTGGLETQYF; cdr3_nt: TGTGCCATAGGGACAGGGGGTTTGGAGACCCAGTACTTC
d_call: .; clone_size: few; j_call: TRBJ1-1; v_call: TRBV5-1; cdr3_aa: CASIGRGTEAFF; cdr3_nt: TGCGCCAGCATCGGGAGAGGCACTGAAGCTTTCTTT
d_call: .; clone_size: .; j_call: TRBJ2-7; v_call: TRBV7-9; cdr3_aa: CASSLSTSPSYEQYF; cdr3_nt: TGTGCCAGCAGCTTATCGACTAGTCCCTCCTACGAGCAGTACTTC